Listed below are T cell receptor beta chains from one sample, sequenced in a study of siplizumab effects on memory and regulatory T cells. Data came from immunoSEQ multiplex PCR; TCRdb stores just in-frame clones and leaves some out. The repertoire holds more than 85,000 clones, with about 90% as singletons. The sample was Tregs sorted from blood. Receptors originate from a human donor in good health. The CDR3 runs from the conserved cysteine through the conserved F or W. D genes are given only for firm matches. The size field is filled for only some rows; it gives once, few, many or a size class.

>TRBV7-9|NA|NA|TRBJ1-1
CASSAGQLNTEAFF
TGTGCCAGCAGCGCTGGACAGCTAAACACTGAAGCTTTCTTT
>TRBV2|NA|NA|TRBJ1-1
CASSEGDGTEAFF
TGTGCCAGCAGTGAAGGGGACGGAACTGAAGCTTTCTTT
>TRBV7-9|NA|TRBD1|TRBJ1-1
CASSRDRISTEAFF
TGTGCCAGCAGCCGGGACAGGATCTCCACTGAAGCTTTCTTT
>TRBV5-1|NA|NA|TRBJ2-5
CASSFRSGREETQYF
TGCGCCAGCAGCTTTAGAAGTGGGCGCGAGGAGACCCAGTACTTC
>TRBV5-1|NA|TRBD2|TRBJ2-3
CASSFYAGGPDTQYF
TGCGCCAGCAGCTTTTATGCGGGAGGGCCAGATACGCAGTATTTT
>TRBV5-1|NA|NA|TRBJ2-5
CASSLGGKTQYF
TGCGCCAGCAGCTTAGGGGGAAAGACCCAGTACTTC
>TRBV6-5|NA|TRBD1|TRBJ1-1
CASKRGRNTEAFF
TGTGCCAGCAAGAGGGGGCGGAACACTGAAGCTTTCTTT
>TRBV6-1|NA|TRBD2|TRBJ2-7
CASSPVGGRVYEQYF
TGTGCCAGCAGCCCTGTAGGCGGGAGAGTTTACGAGCAGTACTTC
>TRBV7-9|NA|NA|TRBJ2-7
CASSPTVYEQYF
TGTGCCAGCAGCCCCACAGTCTACGAGCAGTACTTC
>TRBV4-1|NA|TRBD1|TRBJ1-2
CASSPDRGQGYGYTF
TGCGCCAGCAGCCCGGACAGGGGGCAGGGCTATGGCTACACCTTC
>TRBV5-1|NA|NA|TRBJ2-5
CASSLGDILKAQYF
TGCGCCAGCAGCTTGGGAGACATCCTTAAGGCCCAGTACTTC
>TRBV10-1|NA|TRBD2|TRBJ2-1
CASSEGGRGGNEQFF
TGCGCCAGCAGTGAGGGCGGGAGGGGTGGCAATGAGCAGTTCTTC
>TRBV5-4|NA|NA|TRBJ2-7
CASSLPGGAYHEQYF
TGTGCCAGCAGCTTGCCGGGGGGCGCATACCACGAGCAGTACTTC
>TRBV30|NA|NA|TRBJ1-3
CACERSGNTIYF
TGTGCTTGTGAGAGGTCTGGAAACACCATATATTTT
>TRBV5-5|NA|NA|TRBJ1-3
CASSSPGRQGYLGNTIYF
TGTGCCAGCAGCTCCCCGGGCCGGCAGGGGTATCTTGGAAACACCATATATTTT
>TRBV27|NA|TRBD1|TRBJ1-2
CASSPRTGIGYTF
TGTGCCAGCAGTCCCAGGACAGGGATTGGCTACACCTTC
>TRBV6-6|NA|NA|TRBJ1-4
CASTYLGRYNEKLFF
TGTGCCAGCACCTACCTGGGACGGTATAATGAAAAACTGTTTTTT
>TRBV7-9|NA|TRBD1|TRBJ1-4
CASSPLNRGELFF
TGTGCCAGCAGCCCCTTAAACAGGGGGGAACTGTTTTTT
>TRBV12-1|NA|NA|TRBJ1-2
CASREQGNYGYTF
TGTGCCAGCAGGGAACAGGGGAACTATGGCTACACCTTC
>TRBV6-5|NA|NA|TRBJ1-5
CASSDGGKNQPQHF
TGTGCCAGCAGCGACGGGGGGAAGAATCAGCCCCAGCATTTT
>TRBV4-2|NA|NA|TRBJ1-6
CASSQTPGGPHSPLHF
TGTGCCAGCAGCCAGACGCCTGGGGGACCCCATTCACCCCTCCACTTT
>TRBV18|NA|NA|TRBJ1-2
CASSPNDSGPVRGYTF
TGTGCCAGCTCACCAAATGATTCGGGGCCCGTGCGAGGCTACACCTTC
>TRBV7-8|NA|NA|TRBJ2-7
CASSLVVGHIYEQYF
TGTGCCAGCAGCTTAGTGGTAGGACATATTTACGAGCAGTACTTC
>TRBV6-6|NA|TRBD1|TRBJ1-6
CASNSGQAHNSPLHF
TGTGCCAGCAACTCCGGACAGGCGCATAATTCACCCCTCCACTTT
>TRBV7-8|NA|NA|TRBJ2-3
CASGDWGTDTQYF
TGTGCCAGCGGGGATTGGGGCACAGATACGCAGTATTTT
>TRBV2|NA|NA|TRBJ2-7
CASNKDGSYEQYF
TGTGCCAGCAATAAAGACGGTTCCTACGAGCAGTACTTC
>TRBV30|NA|NA|TRBJ1-2
CAWAEGTGSNYGYTF
TGTGCCTGGGCGGAGGGAACAGGGAGTAACTATGGCTACACCTTC
>TRBV18|NA|TRBD1|TRBJ2-1
CASSLKQGDEQFF
TGTGCCAGCTCACTTAAACAGGGGGATGAGCAGTTCTTC
>TRBV7-2|NA|NA|TRBJ1-6
CATQLGNNSPLHF
TGTGCCACACAGCTGGGCAACAATTCACCCCTCCACTTT
>TRBV9|NA|NA|TRBJ1-2
CASSPSVNYGYTF
TGTGCCAGCAGCCCCTCGGTGAACTATGGCTACACCTTC
>TRBV5-1|once|NA|TRBJ2-5
CASSLGGGGGKETQYF
TGCGCCAGCAGCTTGGGAGGGGGCGGCGGGAAAGAGACCCAGTACTTC
>TRBV6-5|NA|TRBD2|TRBJ2-1
CASRMTSGWNEQFF
TGTGCCAGCAGGATGACTAGCGGTTGGAATGAGCAGTTCTTC
>TRBV4-2|NA|NA|TRBJ1-2
CASSQTELANYGYTF
TGTGCCAGCAGCCAAACAGAACTAGCTAACTATGGCTACACCTTC
>TRBV7-9|once|TRBD2|TRBJ2-3
CASSPRGGYTDTQYF
TGTGCCAGCAGCCCACGGGGGGGTTACACAGATACGCAGTATTTT
>TRBV9|NA|NA|TRBJ1-4
CASSVLGGKLFF
TGTGCCAGCAGCGTCCTTGGGGGAAAACTGTTTTTT